The clone carrying this TCR beta chain was seen repeatedly, ten times or more. The CDR3 contains 13 residues. Trimming took 4 bases from V and 4 from J; bases not matched to a gene: 4. CDR1 is DFQATT, CDR2 SNEGSKA, per germline (reference sequence). This specimen belongs to a study of neurological immune-mediated disorders. Study in general: Relapsing-remitting disease was seen in about 90% of the 34 multiple sclerosis patients, and secondary progressive disease was seen in 3.

One entry per CDR3 protein results from TCRdb running MiXCR on the 5' RACE reads. Of 55,000 to 60,000 distinct CDR3 sequences in the sample, roughly 3.3% were seen once. The sequence derives from a woman in her twenties or thirties with multiple sclerosis. Sequencing input: PBMCs. V and J are TRBV20-1 and TRBJ2-7; TRBD2 matches 10 bases. CDR3 sequence (DNA): TGCAGTGCTACAGAACTAGCGGGGTACGAGCAGTACTTC. Its protein product is CSATELAGYEQYF.